These 24 T cell receptor beta chains were sequenced from one sample in a study of T-cell reconstitution after alpha-beta-depleted transplantation in children. Unique molecular identifiers were incorporated into the prepared TCRbeta library. TCRdb recomputed calls from the PCR reads with MiXCR, one row per CDR3 protein. The table shows more than 500,000 distinct CDR3 sequences, with roughly 11% occurring only once. The sample consisted of PBMCs, mostly from graft donor cells, taken 180 days after TCRalphabeta/CD19-depleted stem cell transplant. Receptors were obtained from a female patient between 2 and 10 years old who had a stem cell transplant for aplastic anemia, so the T cells may come from the graft donor.

The genes are TRBV6-2 or TRBV6-3 and TRBJ2-5, with TRBD1 as a possible D gene (6 bases). The V end lost 6 bases, the J end lost 1 base, and 12 bases lay between the germline ends. The CDR3 totals 14 residues. In germline, CDR1 is MNHEY, CDR2 SVGEGT. CDR3 bases: TGTGCCAGCAGACCGGGACATATCCAAGAGACCCAGTACTTC. Translated: CASRPGHIQETQYF.

This clonotype was recorded a few times. V gene TRBV29-1 combines with J gene TRBJ2-1, with a possible D match to TRBD2 (5 bases). The V gene lost 4 bases and the J gene lost 4 bases, with 20 bases spanning the gap. CDR3 length: 16 residues. Germline CDR1 reads SQVTM; CDR2 reads ANQGSEA. As DNA, the CDR3 is TGCAGCGTTGGTATAATATTTAAGCGGACTTACAATGAGCAGTTCTTC. As protein: CSVGIIFKRTYNEQFF.

This clonotype was recorded many times. The chain links TRBV5-6 to TRBJ2-7, with 7 bases aligning to TRBD2. The J segment lost 1 base and the V segment lost 5 bases, leaving 6 bases of the junction unmatched. The CDR3 is 14 amino acids. The germline CDR1 and CDR2 sequences are SGHDT and YYEEEE. The CDR3 is CASSLAGASYEQYF. The CDR3 nucleotides read TGTGCCAGCAGTTTAGCGGGTGCGTCCTACGAGCAGTACTTC. Complete variable domain (other parts from reference TRBV5-6 and TRBJ2-7): DAGVTQSPTHLIKTRGQQVTLRCSPKSGHDTVSWYQQALGQGPQFIFQYYEEEERQRGNFPDRFSGHQFPNYSSELNVNALLLGDSALYLCASSLAGASYEQYFGPGTRLTVT.

This chain joins TRBV10-3 and TRBJ2-6; unclear D gene. The CDR3 spans 15 residues. CDR1 is ENHRY and CDR2 is SYGVKD in the germline V gene. V was pared by 3 bases and J by 0 bases, with 6 bases between. CDR3 nucleotide sequence: TGTGCCATCAGTGATAGCAGCTCTGGGGCCAACGTCCTGACTTTC. Translating gives CAISDSSSGANVLTF.

The CDR3 DNA reads TGCAGCGTTGCGGGACTAGCGGGAGCGTATGCAGATACGCAGTATTTT. It specifies CSVAGLAGAYADTQYF. The chain joins TRBV29-1 to TRBJ2-3, with 14 bases identical to TRBD2. V gave up 4 bases and J gave up 4 bases; unmatched junction bases: 7. Per germline, CDR1 SQVTM and CDR2 ANQGSEA. CDR3 size: 16 residues.

CDR3 coding DNA: TGTGCCAGCAGCTGGGGGATCAATGAGCAGTTCTTC. Protein sequence: CASSWGINEQFF. The rearrangement joins TRBV12-3 or TRBV12-4 to TRBJ2-1; D is possibly TRBD1 or TRBD2 (5 bases each). Deletions cut 6 bases from V and 6 bases from J, with 9 bases between. The CDR3 runs to 12 residues.

J is TRBJ2-3 and V is TRBV28; D call uncertain. The V end was cut by 2 bases, the J end by 2 bases, with 8 bases between. Germline values: CDR1 MDHEN, CDR2 SYDVKM. This CDR3 is 14 amino acids long. CDR3: CASSLAFFTDTQYF. The CDR3 region has the DNA TGTGCCAGCAGTTTAGCATTTTTCACAGATACGCAGTATTTT.

The chain employs TRBV11-2 and TRBJ2-3; 7 positions match TRBD1. The CDR3 loop spans 15 amino acids. V lost 2 bases, J lost 4 bases, and 6 bases stayed unmatched. Per the germline V gene, CDR1 is SGHAT and CDR2 is FQNNGV. The CDR3 DNA sequence: TGTGCCAGCAGCTTAAGAACAGGGGATGCAGATACGCAGTATTTT. It codes for CASSLRTGDADTQYF.

The chain joins TRBV12-3 or TRBV12-4 to TRBJ2-7; 7 nucleotides match TRBD1. The CDR3 length is 13 residues. With V trimmed by 2 bases and J by 6 bases, 4 bases remained unmatched. Here the CDR3 DNA reads TGTGCCAGCAGTTTATACGACAGGGCCGAGCAGTACGTC. Translating it yields CASSLYDRAEQYV.

About this clonotype itself: The junction departs from germline at one end; a sequencing error may be responsible. V gene TRBV19 combines with J gene TRBJ2-7; TRBD2 matches at 7 bases. Germline values: CDR1 LNHDA, CDR2 SQIVND (reference sequence). The CDR3 spans 14 residues. CDR3 amino acids: CASSKGSAGSRKNF. CDR3 coding DNA: TGTGCCAGTAGTAAGGGCTCAGCGGGGAGCCGAAAAAACTTC. Supplemented by reference TRBV19 and TRBJ2-7, the full variable domain reads DGGITQSPKYLFRKEGQNVTLSCEQNLNHDAMYWYRQDPGQGLRLIYYSQIVNDFQKGDIAEGYSVSREKKESFPLTVTSAQKNPTAFYLCASSKGSAGSRKNFGPGTRLTVT.

The chain is built from TRBV14 and TRBJ2-3, with a tentative D call TRBD1 (6 bases). The CDR3 extends over 15 amino acids. V shed 3 bases and J shed 4 bases, with 14 bases lying between them. CDR1 is SGHDN and CDR2 is FVKESK in the germline V gene. The CDR3, as DNA: TGTGCCAGCAGCCATCCGGGGACAAAAGCAGATACGCAGTATTTT. Translating gives CASSHPGTKADTQYF. The variable domain in full, completed from reference TRBV14 and TRBJ2-3, reads EAGVTQFPSHSVIEKGQTVTLRCDPISGHDNLYWYRRVMGKEIKFLLHFVKESKQDESGMPNNRFLAERTGGTYSTLKVQPAELEDSGVYFCASSHPGTKADTQYFGPGTRLTVL.

This clonotype was observed a few times. The rearrangement joins TRBV21-1 to TRBJ2-2; the DNA was not used to check the table's D call, TRBD1. TRBV21-1 is flagged as a pseudogene. This CDR3 has 15 amino acids. The CDR3 loop reads CASSKDRGNTGELFF. The CDR3 nucleotides read TGTGCCAGCAGCAAAGACAGGGGGAACACCGGGGAGCTGTTTTTT.

This chain joins TRBV11-2 and TRBJ2-7, with 11 bases identical to TRBD2. CDR3 size: 15 residues. Germline CDR1 and CDR2: SGHAT and FQNNGV. Losses at the gene ends were 1 base for V and 10 bases for J; bases not matched to a gene: 9. Here the CDR3 DNA reads TGTGCCAGCAGCTTAGTGGATAGGGGACTAGCGGCACAGTACGTC. Its translation is CASSLVDRGLAAQYV.

This clonotype was detected a few times. V usage is TRBV6-1 and J usage is TRBJ2-7, with D possibly TRBD2 on 6 matching bases. The germline V gene has CDR1 MNHNS and CDR2 SASEGT. V was shortened by 6 bases and J by 3 bases, with 18 bases between the two germline ends. The CDR3 length is 15 residues. In DNA form, the CDR3 reads TGTGCCAGCAGACGGGCCGGGGGTGACGGCTACGAGCAGTACGTC. This codes for CASRRAGGDGYEQYV.

This clonotype was seen repeatedly, ten times or more. The genes are TRBV27 and TRBJ1-4, with D possibly matching TRBD1 (5 bases). The CDR3 length is 14 residues. Deletions cut 6 bases from V and 7 bases from J, with 15 bases between. From germline, CDR1 is MNHEY and CDR2 SMNVEV (reference sequence). The DNA for the CDR3 is TGTGCCAGCAGCGCAACCGGGGGAGGTGAAAAACTGTTTTTT. Encoded protein: CASSATGGGEKLFF. Full variable domain (remainder filled in from reference TRBV27 and TRBJ1-4): EAQVTQNPRYLITVTGKKLTVTCSQNMNHEYMSWYRQDPGLGLRQIYYSMNVEVTDKGDVPEGYKVSRKEKRNFPLILESPSPNQTSLYFCASSATGGGEKLFFGSGTQLSVL.

The table lists this clonotype with many counts. The chain combines TRBV29-1 with TRBJ1-3, with D possibly being TRBD1 (5 bases). Trimming pared 1 base from V and 5 bases from J, leaving 12 bases between. Germline CDR1 and CDR2: SQVTM and ANQGSEA. The CDR3 extends over 14 amino acids. CDR3 in amino acids: CSVEVPGHRNTIYF. The DNA of the CDR3 is TGCAGCGTTGAAGTGCCAGGGCACCGAAACACCATATATTTT.

The chain employs TRBV20-1 and TRBJ2-5; the D gene is possibly TRBD2 (6 bases). Germline CDR1 DFQATT, CDR2 SNEGSKA (reference sequence). CDR3 length: 14 residues. Deletions cut 2 bases from V and 5 bases from J, with 15 bases between. The CDR3 loop reads CSARPPGVGETQYF. CDR3 nucleotides: TGCAGTGCTAGACCCCCGGGAGTAGGGGAGACCCAGTACTTC.

At least ten counts were recorded for this clonotype. The CDR3 region is CSVEYSGRAVGNEQFF. The CDR3 DNA is TGCAGCGTTGAGTATAGCGGGAGGGCCGTAGGCAATGAGCAGTTCTTC. The J gene is TRBJ2-1, the V gene TRBV29-1; 11 positions agree with TRBD2. In germline, CDR1 is SQVTM, CDR2 ANQGSEA. After removal of 3 bases from V and 6 bases from J, the junction contained 10 bases not matched to a gene. The CDR3 extends over 16 amino acids.

The gene calls are TRBV6-1 and TRBJ1-2; 8 bases line up with TRBD1. CDR1 MNHNS and CDR2 SASEGT come from the germline V gene. Trimming removed 7 bases from V and 7 bases from J; junction bases left unmatched: 8. This CDR3 comprises 13 residues. The CDR3 protein is CASNPGGVRGYTF. CDR3 sequence (DNA): TGTGCCAGCAACCCAGGGGGCGTGCGTGGCTACACCTTC.

The chain recombines TRBV7-2 with TRBJ2-7, with 10 bases fitting TRBD2. V gave up 0 bases and J gave up 6 bases; unmatched junction bases: 8. This CDR3 comprises 16 residues. From germline, CDR1 is SGHTA and CDR2 FQGNSA. CDR3 DNA sequence: TGTGCCAGCAGCTTAGCTCTTTGGACTAGCGGTCGCGAGCAGTACTTC. It is translated as CASSLALWTSGREQYF.

The chain combines TRBV7-6 with TRBJ1-2, with D maybe TRBD1 (5 bases). Germline V gene lookup returns CDR1 SGHVS and CDR2 FNYEAQ. Trimming left V 5 bases short and J 2 bases short, with 12 bases between. This CDR3 contains 14 residues. The CDR3: CASSPPGANYGYTF. Written as DNA, the CDR3 is TGTGCCAGCAGCCCCCCCGGGGCCAACTATGGCTACACCTTC.

In its sample, this clonotype was seen a few times. The chain recombines TRBV7-2 with TRBJ2-1; 10 positions agree with TRBD2. Germline lookup yields CDR1 SGHTA and CDR2 FQGNSA. The CDR3 consists of 16 residues. Germline trimming cut 1 base from V and 8 bases from J; bases unmatched to any gene: 8. The CDR3 bases are TGTGCCAGCAGCTTAGGTCGGTCTAGCGGGAGAGATGAGCAGTTCTTC. Translating gives CASSLGRSSGRDEQFF.

In its sample, this clonotype was seen a few times. J is TRBJ2-5 and V is TRBV6-5; 12 nucleotides agree with TRBD2. V shed 6 bases and J 4 bases; nucleotides not matched to a gene: 6. The CDR3 is made up of 15 amino acids. In germline, CDR1 is MNHEY, CDR2 SVGAGI. This CDR3 reads CASSLGLAGLETQYF. CDR3 in DNA: TGTGCCAGCAGCCTCGGACTAGCGGGATTAGAGACCCAGTACTTC.

J is TRBJ1-1 and V is TRBV6-5, with 7 bases lining up with TRBD1. This CDR3 region has 15 residues. The germline V gene encodes CDR1 MNHEY and CDR2 SVGAGI. V was clipped by 2 bases and J by 4 bases; unmatched bases: 7. CDR3 nucleotides: TGTGCCAGCAGTTACGCCAGACAGGGAGGCACTGAAGCTTTCTTT. Amino acid sequence: CASSYARQGGTEAFF.